This T cell receptor (beta chain) derives from a study of T cells expressing NK-cell markers. Across the study: Repertoire data for TCR beta were derived from sorted T cells (CD3+CD56+NKG2C+, CD3+CD56+NKG2C- and CD3+CD56-NKG2C+). HCMV serostatus: seven of eight sequenced donors positive, one negative.

The CDR3 loop spans 14 amino acids. Germline V gene lookup returns CDR1 LGHNA and CDR2 YNFKEQ. cDNA encoding TCR beta was synthesized via 5'RACE template switching incorporating UMIs. TCRdb re-called the 5' RACE reads and shows each CDR3 protein once, DNA omitted. This sample's table reports under 600,000 distinct CDR3 sequences. This TCR was recovered from a woman aged 45 to 65 in good health. What was sequenced was blood T cells: a sorted CD56 or NKG2C T cell subset, CD4+ or CD8+ T cells, or bulk PBMC T cells (not recorded which). V gene TRBV4-2 combines with J gene TRBJ2-3; the TRBD2 assignment by TCRdb is unverifiable without DNA. The CDR3 is CASSLGTSLVTQYF.